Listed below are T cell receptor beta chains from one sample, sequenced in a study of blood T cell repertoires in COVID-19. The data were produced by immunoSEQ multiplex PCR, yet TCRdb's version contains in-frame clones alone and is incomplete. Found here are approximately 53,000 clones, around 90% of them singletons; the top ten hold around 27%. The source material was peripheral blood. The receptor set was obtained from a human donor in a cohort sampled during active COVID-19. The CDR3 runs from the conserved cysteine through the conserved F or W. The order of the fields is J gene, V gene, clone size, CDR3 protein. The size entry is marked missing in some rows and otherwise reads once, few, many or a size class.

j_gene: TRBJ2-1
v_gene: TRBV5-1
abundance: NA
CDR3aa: CASRSEGSREGRISNEQFF

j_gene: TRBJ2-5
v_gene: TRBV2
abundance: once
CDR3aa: CASRSQETQYF

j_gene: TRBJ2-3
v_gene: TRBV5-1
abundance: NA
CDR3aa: CASSLGTSGRFTDTQYF

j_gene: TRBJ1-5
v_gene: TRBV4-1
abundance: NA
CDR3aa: CASSQDILPVGNQPQHF

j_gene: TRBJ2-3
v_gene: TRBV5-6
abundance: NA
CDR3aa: CASSFGGGTDTQYF

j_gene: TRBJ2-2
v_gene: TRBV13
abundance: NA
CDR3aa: CASSTRQGMNTGELFF

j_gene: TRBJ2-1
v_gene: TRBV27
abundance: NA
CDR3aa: CASSRLAGYNEQFF

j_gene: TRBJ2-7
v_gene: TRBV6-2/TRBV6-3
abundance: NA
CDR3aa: CASSYSSLAGNMYF

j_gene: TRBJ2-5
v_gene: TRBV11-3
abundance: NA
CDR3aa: CASSLDGAKTQYF

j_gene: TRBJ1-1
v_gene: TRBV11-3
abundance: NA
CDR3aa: CASSLDRRGDTEAFF

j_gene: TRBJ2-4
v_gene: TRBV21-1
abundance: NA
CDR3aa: CASSKKLIKNIQYF

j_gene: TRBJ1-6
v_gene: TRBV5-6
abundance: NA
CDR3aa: CASSFTRDPSSPLHF

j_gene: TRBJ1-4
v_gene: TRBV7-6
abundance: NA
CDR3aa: CASSLDAGGYDEKLFF

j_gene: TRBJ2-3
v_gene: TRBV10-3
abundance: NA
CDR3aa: CAISESKAGGSPSTDTQYF

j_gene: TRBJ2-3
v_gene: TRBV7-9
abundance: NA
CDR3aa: CASSLVSGGGDTQYF

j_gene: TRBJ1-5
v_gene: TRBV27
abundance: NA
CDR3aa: CASSLSTVGGQPQHF

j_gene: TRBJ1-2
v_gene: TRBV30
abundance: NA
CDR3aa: CAWIKGTGDDGYTF

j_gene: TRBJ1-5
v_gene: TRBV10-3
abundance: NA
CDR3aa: CAISVLLSPFLLRVYSNQPQHF

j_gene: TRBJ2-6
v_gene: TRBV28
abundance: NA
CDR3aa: CASSSSGTGFGSGANVLTF

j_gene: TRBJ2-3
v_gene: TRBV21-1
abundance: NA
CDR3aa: CASSKETAAGGGTDTQYF

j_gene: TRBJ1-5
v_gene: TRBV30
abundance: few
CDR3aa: CAWSVPGSSNQPQHF

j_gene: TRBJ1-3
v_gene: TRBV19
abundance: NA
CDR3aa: CASSDRDRLGNTIYF

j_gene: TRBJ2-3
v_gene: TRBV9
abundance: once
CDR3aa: CASSVEQGSTDTQYF

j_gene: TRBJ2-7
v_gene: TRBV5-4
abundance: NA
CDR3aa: CASSRQGVDEQYF

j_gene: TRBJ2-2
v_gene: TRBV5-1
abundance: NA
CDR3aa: CASSLEPNTGELFF

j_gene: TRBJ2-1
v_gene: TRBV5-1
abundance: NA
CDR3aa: CASSLVAGGGNEQFF

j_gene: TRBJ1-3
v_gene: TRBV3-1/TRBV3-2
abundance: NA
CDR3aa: CASSELVGNTIYF

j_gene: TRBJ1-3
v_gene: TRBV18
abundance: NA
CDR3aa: CASSPQEGLSGNTIYF

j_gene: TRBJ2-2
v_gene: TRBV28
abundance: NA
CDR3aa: CASSPHTPGELFF

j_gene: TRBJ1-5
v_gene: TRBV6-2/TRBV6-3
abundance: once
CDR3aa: CASSYSRTGLEPQHF

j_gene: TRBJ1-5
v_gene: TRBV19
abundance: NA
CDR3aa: CASSPRQGIRNQPQHF

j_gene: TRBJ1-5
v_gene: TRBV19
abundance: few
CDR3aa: CASSSLDRGGNQPQHF

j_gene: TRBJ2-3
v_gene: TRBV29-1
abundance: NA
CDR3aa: CSVERGVGMRDTQYF

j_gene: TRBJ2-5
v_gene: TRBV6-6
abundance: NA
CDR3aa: CASSSQETQYF

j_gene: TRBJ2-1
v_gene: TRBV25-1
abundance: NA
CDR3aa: CASSEWDSSYNEQFF

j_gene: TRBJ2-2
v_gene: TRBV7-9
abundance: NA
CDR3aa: CASSSLAGGPTGELFF

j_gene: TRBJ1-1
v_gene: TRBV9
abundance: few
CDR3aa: CASSVGIDRDAEAFF

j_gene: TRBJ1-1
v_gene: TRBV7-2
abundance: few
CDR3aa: CASSLSGALNTEAFF

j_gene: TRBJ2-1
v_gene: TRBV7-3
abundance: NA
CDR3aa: CASSLTRLSGRGPKEQFF

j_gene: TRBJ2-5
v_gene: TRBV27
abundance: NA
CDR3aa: CASSLGQGGTQYF

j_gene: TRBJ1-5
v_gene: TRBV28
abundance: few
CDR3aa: CASSGHGSNQPQHF

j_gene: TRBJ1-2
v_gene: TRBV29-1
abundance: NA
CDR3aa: CSLLDRGTASGYTF

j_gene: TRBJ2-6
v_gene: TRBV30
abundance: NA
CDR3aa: CACSTGGRNSGANVLTF

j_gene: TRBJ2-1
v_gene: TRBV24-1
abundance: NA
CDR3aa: CATSDRDRGNDEQFF

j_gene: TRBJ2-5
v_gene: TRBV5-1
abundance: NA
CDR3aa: CASSRGGGGEIRTQYF

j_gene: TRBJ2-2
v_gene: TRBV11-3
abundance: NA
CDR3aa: CASSLSGRGGPNTGELFF

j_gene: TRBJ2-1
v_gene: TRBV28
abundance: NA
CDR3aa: CASTRGRGRVNEQFF

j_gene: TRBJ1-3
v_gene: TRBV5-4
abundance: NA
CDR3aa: CAAWSGAMVYGNTIYF

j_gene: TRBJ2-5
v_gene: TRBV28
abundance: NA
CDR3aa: CASSKGGGDEGTQYF

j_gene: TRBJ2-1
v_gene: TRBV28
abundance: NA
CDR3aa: CASSSVRQREDSYNEQFF

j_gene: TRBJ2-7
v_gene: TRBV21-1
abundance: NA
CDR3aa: CASSKKGPTASGTSVHEQYF

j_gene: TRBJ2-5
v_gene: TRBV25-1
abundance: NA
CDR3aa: CASRRGAGETQYF

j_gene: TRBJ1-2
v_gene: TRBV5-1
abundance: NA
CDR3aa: CASSVLRGGLPDGYTF